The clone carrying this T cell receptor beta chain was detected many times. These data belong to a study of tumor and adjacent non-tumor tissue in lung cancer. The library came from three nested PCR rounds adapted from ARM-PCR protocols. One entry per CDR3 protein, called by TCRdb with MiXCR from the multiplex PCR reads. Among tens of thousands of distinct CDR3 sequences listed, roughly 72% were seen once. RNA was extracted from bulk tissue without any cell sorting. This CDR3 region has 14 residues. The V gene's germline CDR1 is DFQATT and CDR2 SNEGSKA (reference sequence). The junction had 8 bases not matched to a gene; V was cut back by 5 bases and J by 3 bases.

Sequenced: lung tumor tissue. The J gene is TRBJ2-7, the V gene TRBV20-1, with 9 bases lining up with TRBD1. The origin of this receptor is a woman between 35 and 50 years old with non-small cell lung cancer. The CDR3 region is CSAPTGTGNYEQYF. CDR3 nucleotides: TGCAGTGCTCCTACTGGGACAGGGAACTACGAGCAGTACTTC.